This passage covers 3 T cell receptor beta chains from one sample sequenced in a study of cytomegalovirus exposure and HLA in healthy donors. The PCR was carried out with 60 Vbeta primers and 13 Jbeta primers. The protocol was immunoSEQ multiplex PCR, while the TCRdb copy is restricted to in-frame clones and leaves out a portion. The table has about 100,000 clones, 85% seen once. The sample comprised PBMCs. Every receptor here comes from a man younger than 40 in good health and CMV-seronegative.

DNA for the CDR3: TGTGCCACCCACCCGGGAGCAGATACGCAGTATTTT. Its translation: CATHPGADTQYF. The rearrangement joins TRBV6-6 to TRBJ2-3; D may be TRBD2 (6 bases). Trimming removed 10 bases from V and 4 bases from J, with 12 bases in between. The CDR3 totals 12 residues. The V gene's germline CDR1 is MNHNY and CDR2 SVGAGI (reference sequence).

The chain uses TRBV30 and TRBJ1-2; unclear D gene. The CDR3 contains 11 residues. Germline CDR1 is GTSNPN and CDR2 is SVGIG (reference sequence). Between the trimmed V and J ends, which lost 7 bases and 3 bases, there was a span of 9 bases. DNA for the CDR3: TGTGCCTACAACCGGGACTATGGCTACACCTTC. It specifies CAYNRDYGYTF.

The V call is TRBV11-1, the J call TRBJ2-7; D is undetermined. Deletions cut 4 bases from V and 2 bases from J, with 12 bases between. From germline, CDR1 is SGHAT and CDR2 FQDESV (reference sequence). The CDR3 consists of 14 residues. This CDR3 reads CASSSRGPAYEQYF. CDR3 nucleotides: TGTGCCAGCAGCTCCCGTGGGCCAGCCTACGAGCAGTACTTC.